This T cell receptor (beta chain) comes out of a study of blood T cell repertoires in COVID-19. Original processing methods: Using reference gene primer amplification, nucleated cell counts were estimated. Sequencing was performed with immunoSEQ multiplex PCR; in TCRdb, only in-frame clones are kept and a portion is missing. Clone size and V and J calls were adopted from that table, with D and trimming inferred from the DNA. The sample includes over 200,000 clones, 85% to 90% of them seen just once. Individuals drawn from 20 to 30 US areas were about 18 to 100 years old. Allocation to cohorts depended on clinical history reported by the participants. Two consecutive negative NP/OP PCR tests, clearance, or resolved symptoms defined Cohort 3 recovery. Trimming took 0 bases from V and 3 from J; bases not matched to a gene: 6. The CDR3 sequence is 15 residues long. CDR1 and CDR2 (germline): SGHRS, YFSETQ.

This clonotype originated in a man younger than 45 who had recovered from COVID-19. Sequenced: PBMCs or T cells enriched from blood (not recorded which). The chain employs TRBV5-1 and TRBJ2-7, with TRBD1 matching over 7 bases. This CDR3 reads CASSLGRQGYYEQYF. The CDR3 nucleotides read TGCGCCAGCAGCTTGGGTCGACAGGGCTACTACGAGCAGTACTTC.